This is a list of T cell receptor beta chains from one sample in a study of human T cells and chemical hapten exposure. Each CDR3 protein is one row after TCRdb ran MiXCR on the RACE reads. The sample consists of around 180,000 distinct CDR3 sequences, around 30% of them appearing once. This material consisted of whole blood, taken in connection with sensitization to the hapten diphenylcyclopropenone (DPC). The origin of the receptors is a woman aged 30 to 39 with alopecia areata. Some clones in this sample may be carry-over from other donors' samples. CDR3s include the opening cysteine and the closing phenylalanine or tryptophan. Fields, in order: V gene, J gene, clone size, D gene, CDR3 DNA, CDR3 protein. A D gene is named only where the DNA matches it firmly. Rows give clone size only sometimes, using once, few, many, or a class for an expanded clone.

TRBV9,TRBJ2-7,.,.,TGTGCCAGCAGCCCCTCCCTCGGCGGCGTTCCCTACGAGCAGTACTTC,CASSPSLGGVPYEQYF
TRBV9,TRBJ2-7,few,TRBD1,TGTGCCAGCAGCGTCGCCGGGACAGGGGTCGAGCAGTACTTC,CASSVAGTGVEQYF
TRBV3-1,TRBJ2-1,.,TRBD2,TGTGCCAGCAGCCAAGTCAAGGGGACTAGCGGTAATGAGCAGTTCTTC,CASSQVKGTSGNEQFF
TRBV2,TRBJ2-2,.,.,TGTGCCAGCGCGGGACTGCTCACCGGGGAGCTGTTTTTT,CASAGLLTGELFF
TRBV10-3,TRBJ1-3,few,.,TGTGCCATCGGGGGACCATCTGGAAACACCATATATTTT,CAIGGPSGNTIYF
TRBV27,TRBJ2-3,.,TRBD1,TGTGCCAGCAGTTTAAGGGACAGGGAGTTAGATACGCAGTATTTT,CASSLRDRELDTQYF
TRBV20-1,TRBJ2-1,few,.,TGCAGTGCTAGAGATCTTTACGGACTGTATCACAATGAGCAGTTCTTC,CSARDLYGLYHNEQFF
TRBV5-5,TRBJ1-2,.,.,TGTGCCAGCAGCATCAGGGAATTGGACTATGGCTACACCTTC,CASSIRELDYGYTF
TRBV6-5,TRBJ2-7,.,TRBD2,TGTGCCAGCAGTTACTCGATTACGGCGGGGGTTTACGAGCAGTACTTC,CASSYSITAGVYEQYF
TRBV28,TRBJ1-4,few,.,TGTGCCAGCAGTTTCAGCGGGAGGAATGAAAAACTGTTTTTT,CASSFSGRNEKLFF
TRBV6-2/TRBV6-3,TRBJ2-4,.,TRBD2,TGTGCCAGCAGTTACGGGACTAGCGGGGAAGCCAAAAACATTCAGTACTTC,CASSYGTSGEAKNIQYF
TRBV7-6,TRBJ2-3,once,.,TGTGCCAGCAGCTTGACGGGAGATCAAGATACGCAGTATTTT,CASSLTGDQDTQYF
TRBV2,TRBJ2-7,.,TRBD1,TGTGCCAGTGATGGGACAGGGGGGGGACGCGAGCAGTACTTC,CASDGTGGGREQYF
TRBV11-1,TRBJ2-7,.,.,TGTGCCAGCAGCTTCGGTGGGGGGTCGGTGGACGAGCAGTACTTC,CASSFGGGSVDEQYF
TRBV3-1,TRBJ2-2,few,.,TGTGCCAGCAGCCAAGCAGTCCCCGGAGGGTCCGGGGAGCTGTTTTTT,CASSQAVPGGSGELFF
TRBV20-1,TRBJ1-4,few,TRBD1,TGCAGTGCTAGAAACACAGGGGCAAATGAAAAACTGTTTTTT,CSARNTGANEKLFF
TRBV29-1,TRBJ2-3,.,.,TGCAGCTCTCACCCCACAGATACGCAGTATTTT,CSSHPTDTQYF
TRBV5-1,TRBJ1-4,.,.,TGCGCCAGCAGCTCGGACCCAACTAATGAAAAACTGTTTTTT,CASSSDPTNEKLFF
TRBV28,TRBJ1-2,.,.,TGTGCCAGCAGTCAACCTCTTATCCGGGGGGCTCGGGGCTATGGCTACACCTTC,CASSQPLIRGARGYGYTF
TRBV5-1,TRBJ2-1,.,TRBD2,TGCGCCAGCAGCTTGGGATCTAGCGGGGGGGTTGATGAGCAGTTCTTC,CASSLGSSGGVDEQFF
TRBV10-3,TRBJ1-1,few,TRBD1,TGTGCCATCAGTCCGGACAGGGGGAGCACTGAAGCTTTCTTT,CAISPDRGSTEAFF
TRBV29-1,TRBJ2-5,.,.,TGCAGCGTAGGACATAAAGAGACCCAGTACTTC,CSVGHKETQYF
TRBV28,TRBJ1-2,.,.,TGTGCCAGCAGTTGGACAGCTAACTATGGCTACACCTTC,CASSWTANYGYTF
TRBV4-3,TRBJ2-7,few,TRBD1,TGCGCCAGCAGCCAAGGGACAGGACTCTACGAGCAGTACTTC,CASSQGTGLYEQYF
TRBV3-1,TRBJ2-1,few,TRBD2,TGTGCCAGCAGCCAGGGGGGGTACAATGAGCAGTTCTTC,CASSQGGYNEQFF
TRBV5-6,TRBJ2-1,.,.,TGTGCCAGCAGCTTGGCCGGTAATGAGCAGTTCTTC,CASSLAGNEQFF
TRBV7-2,TRBJ2-5,.,TRBD2,TGTGCCAGCAGCTCCGGACTAGCGGGAGGGTCCGCGCAGACCCAGTACTTC,CASSSGLAGGSAQTQYF
TRBV5-6,TRBJ2-1,.,TRBD1,TGTGCCAGCAACTCCGGGACAGGGTCGCTCTTC,CASNSGTGSLF
TRBV28,TRBJ1-5,once,TRBD1,TGTGCCAGCAAAAGGACAGGGGCCACTGATCAGCCCCAGCATTTT,CASKRTGATDQPQHF
TRBV29-1,TRBJ2-2,few,.,TGCAGCGTTGGGAGAGAGGTGAACACCGGGGAGCTGTTTTTT,CSVGREVNTGELFF
TRBV27,TRBJ1-1,once,.,TGTGCCAGCAGTTTAAGGCCGGATTCGAACACTGAAGCTTTCTTT,CASSLRPDSNTEAFF
TRBV5-1,TRBJ2-7,.,.,TGCGCCAGCAGCTTGAATTCCCGGTTCGAGCAGTACTTC,CASSLNSRFEQYF
TRBV7-8,TRBJ2-4,.,.,TGTGCCAGCACTCACGGGGACGGCAAAAACATTCAGTACTTC,CASTHGDGKNIQYF
TRBV7-2,TRBJ2-1,.,.,TGTGCCAGCAGCTTAGCTCTACTTGCCGCTAGCTCCTACAATGAGCAGTTCTTC,CASSLALLAASSYNEQFF
TRBV28,TRBJ1-2,.,.,TGTGCCAGCAGTCTCAGGACGGACTATGGCTACACCTTC,CASSLRTDYGYTF
TRBV7-8,TRBJ1-6,.,.,TGTGCCAGCAGCTTATCAAGCTCCTATAATTCACCCCTCCACTTT,CASSLSSSYNSPLHF
TRBV11-1,TRBJ2-1,.,.,TGTGCCAGCAGCCCAGCAGACTCGAGCTCCTACAATGAGCAGTTCTTC,CASSPADSSSYNEQFF
TRBV21-1,TRBJ2-5,.,.,TGTGCCAGCAGTCTCGGAGACACCTCCCAAGAGACCCAGTACTTC,CASSLGDTSQETQYF
TRBV28,TRBJ2-2,few,.,TGTGCCAGCAGTGAAAGCACCGGGGAGCTGTTTTTT,CASSESTGELFF
TRBV30,TRBJ2-3,few,.,TGTGCCTCCGGCCTTCTTCTGGATACGCAGTATTTT,CASGLLLDTQYF
TRBV29-1,TRBJ2-1,.,.,TGCAGCGTCCGACACCGAGTTCCCTCCTACAATGAGCAGTTCTTC,CSVRHRVPSYNEQFF